This is a list of T cell receptor beta chains from one sample in a study of blood T cell repertoires in COVID-19. Sequencing was performed with immunoSEQ multiplex PCR; in TCRdb, only in-frame clones are kept and a portion is missing. The table shows tens of thousands of clones, with approximately 83% occurring only once. Sequencing was carried out using peripheral blood. Source of these receptors: a man aged 80 or over with acute or convalescent COVID-19. Both conserved end residues are part of each CDR3. A D gene is named only where the DNA matches it firmly. Expanded clones are given a class, and other clones once, few, many or no size at all.

d_gene	v_gene	abundance	j_gene	CDR3nt	CDR3aa
-	TRBV30	-	TRBJ1-5	TGTGCCTGGAGTGTACGGCTCCAGGGCCACAATCAGCCCCAGCATTTT	CAWSVRLQGHNQPQHF
-	TRBV2	-	TRBJ2-3	TGTGCCAGCAGTCCCGGACAGAGGGCAGATACGCAGTATTTT	CASSPGQRADTQYF
-	TRBV9	-	TRBJ1-1	TGTGCCAGCAGCGTTCCAGGGTCGCCTGAAGCTTTCTTT	CASSVPGSPEAFF
TRBD1	TRBV27	-	TRBJ1-2	TGTGCCAGCAGTGGACTCGGGACAGGCAACTATGGCTACACCTTC	CASSGLGTGNYGYTF
-	TRBV3-1/TRBV3-2	-	TRBJ1-1	TGTGCCAGCAGCTTCACTCCGGGACATAACACTGAAGCTTTCTTT	CASSFTPGHNTEAFF
-	TRBV9	-	TRBJ2-1	TGTGCCAGCAGCCCGCGGATGACAGACGTCAATGAGCAGTTCTTC	CASSPRMTDVNEQFF
-	TRBV4-1	once	TRBJ1-2	TGCGCCAGCAGCCAAGCGGCCCTCGGGGGCTACACCTTC	CASSQAALGGYTF
TRBD1	TRBV4-1	-	TRBJ2-3	TGCGCCAGCAGCCCCCGTGGGACAGGGGGCACAGATACGCAGTATTTT	CASSPRGTGGTDTQYF
-	TRBV5-1	-	TRBJ2-1	TGCGCCAGCAGCGCGGCCGGGTCAACCTACAATGAGCAGTTCTTC	CASSAAGSTYNEQFF
TRBD1	TRBV7-2	few	TRBJ1-1	TGTGCCAGCAGCTTTGGGACAGCTATGAACACTGAAGCTTTCTTT	CASSFGTAMNTEAFF
TRBD1	TRBV7-2	-	TRBJ2-1	TGTGCCAGCAGCTTAGGAGGGGGCGTGGAGGAGCAGTTCTTC	CASSLGGGVEEQFF
TRBD1	TRBV29-1	once	TRBJ2-5	TGCAGCGTGAGACAGGGATTGGGACAAGAGACCCAGTACTTC	CSVRQGLGQETQYF
TRBD1	TRBV24-1	-	TRBJ1-2	TGTGCCACCAGTGATACAATGACAGGGGAGTACTATGGCTACACCTTC	CATSDTMTGEYYGYTF
TRBD1	TRBV7-2	-	TRBJ2-5	TGTGCCAGCAGCCAAATACCTACAGGGGGCCAACTGGGGACCCAGTACTTC	CASSQIPTGGQLGTQYF
TRBD1	TRBV11-2	-	TRBJ1-2	TGTGCCAGCAGCTTAGGAGACAGGGCCTATGGCTACACCTTC	CASSLGDRAYGYTF
TRBD1	TRBV19	few	TRBJ1-5	TGTGCCAGTAGCGAAGGGACAGGGCGTAATCAGCCCCAGCATTTT	CASSEGTGRNQPQHF
TRBD1	TRBV30	-	TRBJ1-1	TGTGCCTGGAGCCCCCCGGACAGGGGGAACACTGAAGCTTTCTTT	CAWSPPDRGNTEAFF
TRBD2	TRBV2	-	TRBJ2-3	TGTGCCAGCAGGAAACTAGCGGGCATTAGCACAGATACGCAGTATTTT	CASRKLAGISTDTQYF
-	TRBV12-3/TRBV12-4	-	TRBJ2-1	TGTGCCAGCACCAGAGGACCGGGACATCGGCAGTTCTTC	CASTRGPGHRQFF
-	TRBV5-1	few	TRBJ1-1	TGCGCCAGCAGCTTGGTGGCAGATGAAGCTTTCTTT	CASSLVADEAFF
-	TRBV27	-	TRBJ2-7	TGTGCCAGCAGTTTTGGTCGGTCGGGAGTTAGCGAGCAGTACTTC	CASSFGRSGVSEQYF
-	TRBV2	few	TRBJ2-4	TGTGCCAGCAGTGGAGGTCCTAAAAACATTCAGTACTTC	CASSGGPKNIQYF
TRBD2	TRBV3-1/TRBV3-2	-	TRBJ2-3	TGTGCCAGCAGCCAAGAGGGAACTAGCGGGAGGGGAACGCAGTATTTT	CASSQEGTSGRGTQYF
-	TRBV12-5	-	TRBJ2-2	TGTGCTAGTGGTGTTCGGGGAGGCGGGGAGCTGTTTTTT	CASGVRGGGELFF